This entry features one T cell receptor beta chain sequence. Its antigen remains unknown. The data derive from a study of post-analysis software for immune sequencing data. Study-level findings and limits: When patients were compared with controls, 5 or 6 TRBV segments were more frequent, TRBV5-6, TRBV5-1 and TRBV20-1 among them.

Unique molecular identifiers were present in the TCR beta cDNA libraries. TCRdb re-called the PCR reads with MiXCR, one entry per CDR3 protein. The table has fewer than 600,000 distinct CDR3 sequences, nearly 45% seen once. Germline CDR1 and CDR2: LNHNV and YYDKDF (reference sequence). This CDR3 is built from 16 residues. This receptor was taken from a girl aged 5-17 years with multiple sclerosis. This chain links TRBV15 with TRBJ2-5; 12 nucleotides agree with TRBD2. The DNA matches TRBJ2-7 better at its end, which makes the J call doubtful. The material sequenced was blood. For the CDR3, the DNA is TGTGCCACCAGCAGAGAGACTAGCGGGAGTAGAGACGAGCAGTACTTC. It yields the protein CATSRETSGSRDEQYF.